These 6 T cell receptor beta chains originate from one sample sequenced in a study of shared clonotypes between healthy human individuals. The repertoire was sequenced with immunoSEQ multiplex PCR; TCRdb's copy has only in-frame clones and lacks some. The sample has almost 750,000 clones; 55% to 75% are singletons. Sequencing was done on a sample of memory CD4+ T cells sorted from blood. The subset: CD45RA-negative fraction. Receptor source: a woman in her 30s in good health.

The chain combines TRBV7-9 with TRBJ2-5; the match to TRBD1 covers 9 bases. The junction had 13 bases not matched to a gene; V was cut back by 6 bases and J by 2 bases. The germline V gene encodes CDR1 SEHNR and CDR2 FQNEAQ (reference sequence). The length of the CDR3 is 17 residues. CDR3 sequence: CASRDGTGLVSQETQYF. CDR3 coding DNA: TGTGCCAGCAGAGATGGGACAGGGTTGGTATCTCAAGAGACCCAGTACTTC.

The V call is TRBV10-2, the J call TRBJ1-1, with D uncertain. Germline CDR1 WSHSY, CDR2 SAAADI. The CDR3 extends over 13 amino acids. V was trimmed by 6 bases and J by 7 bases, leaving 15 bases between them. CDR3 in amino acids: CASSGPPLGEAFF. DNA for the CDR3: TGCGCCAGCAGCGGACCGCCTTTGGGTGAAGCTTTCTTT.

This clone appeared a few times. This chain joins TRBV28 and TRBJ1-2, with 7 bases fitting TRBD1. This CDR3 has 15 residues. Trimming removed 7 bases from V and 4 bases from J; junction bases left unmatched: 12. The germline gives CDR1 MDHEN, CDR2 SYDVKM. The CDR3 region has the DNA TGTGCCAGCACCGCCCTCGACAGGGTGGCCTATGGCTACACCTTC. Translating it yields CASTALDRVAYGYTF.

This clone was seen at least ten times. The rearrangement joins TRBV28 to TRBJ2-2; 12 bases match TRBD2. J lost 5 bases, V lost 6 bases, and 7 bases had no gene match. This CDR3 region has 16 residues. Germline V lookup: CDR1 MDHEN, CDR2 SYDVKM. CDR3 in amino acids: CASSTLAGGPTGELFF. CDR3 coding DNA: TGTGCCAGCAGCACGCTAGCGGGAGGGCCAACCGGGGAGCTGTTTTTT.

As regards this clone: Other DNA sequences in the sample encode the same CDR3. The CDR3 DNA follows: TGTGCCAGCAGGGTCGGGAGTTACAATGAGCAGTTCTTC. Protein: CASRVGSYNEQFF. J is TRBJ2-1 and V is TRBV11-2; possibly TRBD2 for D (6 bases). This CDR3 region has 13 residues. Germline V gene lookup returns CDR1 SGHAT and CDR2 FQNNGV. Trimming took off 6 bases at V and 4 bases at J, with 10 bases between the two ends.

The V gene is TRBV30, the J gene TRBJ2-1; 8 bases map to TRBD1. The CDR3 extends over 14 amino acids. CDR1 and CDR2 from the germline V gene are GTSNPN and SVGIG (reference sequence). V lost 1 base and J lost 1; bases outside the gene matches: 0. The chain's CDR3 is CAWSGTGSYNEQFF. The CDR3, as DNA: TGTGCCTGGAGTGGGACAGGGTCCTACAATGAGCAGTTCTTC.